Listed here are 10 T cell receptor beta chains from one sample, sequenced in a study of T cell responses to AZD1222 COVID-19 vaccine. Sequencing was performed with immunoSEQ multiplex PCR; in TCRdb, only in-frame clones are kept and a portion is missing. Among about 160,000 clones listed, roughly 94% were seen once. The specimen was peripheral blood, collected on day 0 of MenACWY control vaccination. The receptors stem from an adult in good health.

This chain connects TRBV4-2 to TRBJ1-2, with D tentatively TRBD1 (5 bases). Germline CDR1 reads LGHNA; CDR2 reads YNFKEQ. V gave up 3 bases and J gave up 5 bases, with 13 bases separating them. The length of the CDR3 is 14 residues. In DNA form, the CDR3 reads TGTGCCAGCAGCCAGGAAACCCGGGGGTATGGCTACACCTTC. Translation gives CASSQETRGYGYTF.

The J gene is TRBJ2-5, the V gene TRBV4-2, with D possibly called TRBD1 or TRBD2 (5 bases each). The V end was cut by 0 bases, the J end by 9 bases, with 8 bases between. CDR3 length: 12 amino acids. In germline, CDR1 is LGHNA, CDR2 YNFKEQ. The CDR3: CASSQEVGAQYF. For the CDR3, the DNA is TGTGCCAGCAGCCAAGAGGTGGGGGCCCAGTACTTC.

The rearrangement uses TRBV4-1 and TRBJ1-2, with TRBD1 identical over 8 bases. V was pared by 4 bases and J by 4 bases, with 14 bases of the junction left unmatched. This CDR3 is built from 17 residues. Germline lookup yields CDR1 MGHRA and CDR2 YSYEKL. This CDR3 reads CASSPEGPGGSIYGYTF. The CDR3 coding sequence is TGCGCCAGCAGCCCTGAGGGCCCAGGGGGCTCTATCTATGGCTACACCTTC.

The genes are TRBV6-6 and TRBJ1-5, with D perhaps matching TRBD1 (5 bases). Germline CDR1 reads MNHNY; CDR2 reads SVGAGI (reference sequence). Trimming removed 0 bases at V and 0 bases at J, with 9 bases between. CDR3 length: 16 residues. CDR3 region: CASSYSGPYSNQPQHF. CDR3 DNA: TGTGCCAGCAGTTACTCGGGACCATATAGCAATCAGCCCCAGCATTTT.

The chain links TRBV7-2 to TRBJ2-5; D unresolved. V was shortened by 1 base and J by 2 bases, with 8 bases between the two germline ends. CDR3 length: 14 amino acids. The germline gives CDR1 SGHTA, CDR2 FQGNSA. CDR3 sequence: CASSLDHGQETQYF. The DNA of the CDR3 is TGTGCCAGCAGCTTAGATCACGGACAAGAGACCCAGTACTTC.

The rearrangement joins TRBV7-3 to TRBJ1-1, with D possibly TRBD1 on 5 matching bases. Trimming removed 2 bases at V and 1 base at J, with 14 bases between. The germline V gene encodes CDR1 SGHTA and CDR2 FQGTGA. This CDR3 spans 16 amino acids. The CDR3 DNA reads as TGTGCCAGCAGCTTATCCCCCGGGACGGCGAACACTGAAGCTTTCTTT. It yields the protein CASSLSPGTANTEAFF.

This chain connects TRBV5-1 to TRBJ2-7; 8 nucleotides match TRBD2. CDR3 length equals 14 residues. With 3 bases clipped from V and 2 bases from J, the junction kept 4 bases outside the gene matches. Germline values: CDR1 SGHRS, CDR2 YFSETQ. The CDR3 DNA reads TGCGCCAGCAGCTGGGGGACTAGTGCCTACGAGCAGTACTTC. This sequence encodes CASSWGTSAYEQYF.

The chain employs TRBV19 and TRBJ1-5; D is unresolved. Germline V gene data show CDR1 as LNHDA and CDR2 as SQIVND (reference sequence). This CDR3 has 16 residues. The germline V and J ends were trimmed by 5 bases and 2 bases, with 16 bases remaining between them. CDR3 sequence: CASSPSRRERNQPQHF. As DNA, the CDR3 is TGTGCCAGTAGTCCTAGTCGAAGGGAGCGCAATCAGCCCCAGCATTTT.

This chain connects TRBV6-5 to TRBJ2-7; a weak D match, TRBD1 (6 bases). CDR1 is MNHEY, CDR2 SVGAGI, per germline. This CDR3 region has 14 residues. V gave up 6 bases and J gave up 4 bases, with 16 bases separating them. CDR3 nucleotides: TGTGCCAGCAGCCACAGGGCTAGGAGGTACGAGCAGTACTTC. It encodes CASSHRARRYEQYF.

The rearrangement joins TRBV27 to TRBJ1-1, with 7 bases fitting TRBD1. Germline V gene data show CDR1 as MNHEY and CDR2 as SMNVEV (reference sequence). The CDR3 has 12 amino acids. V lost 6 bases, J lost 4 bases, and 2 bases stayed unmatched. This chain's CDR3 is CASRAGGTEAFF. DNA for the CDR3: TGTGCCAGCAGGGCAGGGGGCACTGAAGCTTTCTTT.